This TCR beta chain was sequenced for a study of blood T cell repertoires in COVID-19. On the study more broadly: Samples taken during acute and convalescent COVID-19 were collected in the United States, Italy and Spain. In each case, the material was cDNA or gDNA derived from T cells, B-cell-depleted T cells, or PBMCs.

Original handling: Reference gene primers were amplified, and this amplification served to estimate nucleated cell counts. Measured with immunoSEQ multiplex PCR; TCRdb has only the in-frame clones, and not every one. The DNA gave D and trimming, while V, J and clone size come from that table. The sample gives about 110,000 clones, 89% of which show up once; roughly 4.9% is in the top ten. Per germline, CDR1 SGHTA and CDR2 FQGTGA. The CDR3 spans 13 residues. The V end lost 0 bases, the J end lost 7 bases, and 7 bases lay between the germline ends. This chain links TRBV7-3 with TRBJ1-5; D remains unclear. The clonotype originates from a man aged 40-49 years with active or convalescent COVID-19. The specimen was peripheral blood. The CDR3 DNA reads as TGTGCCAGCAGCTTAACGGCCTGGCAGCCCCAGCATTTT. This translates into CASSLTAWQPQHF.